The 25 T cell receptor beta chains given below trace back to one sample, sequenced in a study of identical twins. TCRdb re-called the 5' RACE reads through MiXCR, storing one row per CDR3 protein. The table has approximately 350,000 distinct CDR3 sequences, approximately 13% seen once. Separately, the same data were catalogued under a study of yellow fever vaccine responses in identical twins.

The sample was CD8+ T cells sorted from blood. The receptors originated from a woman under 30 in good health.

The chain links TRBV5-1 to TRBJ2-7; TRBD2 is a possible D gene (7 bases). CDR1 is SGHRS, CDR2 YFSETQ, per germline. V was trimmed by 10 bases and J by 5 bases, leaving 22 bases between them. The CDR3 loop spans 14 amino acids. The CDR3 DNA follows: TGCGCCCCACGAGTGGGGGGGGCGCCCCACGAGCAGTACGTC. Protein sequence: CAPRVGGAPHEQYV.

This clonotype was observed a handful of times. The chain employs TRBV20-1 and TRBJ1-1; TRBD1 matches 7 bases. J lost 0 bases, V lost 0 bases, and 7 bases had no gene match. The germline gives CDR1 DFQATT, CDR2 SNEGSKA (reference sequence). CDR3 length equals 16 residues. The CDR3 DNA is TGCAGTGCTAGAGATTCGGGACAGTGGGTGAACACTGAAGCTTTCTTT. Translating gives CSARDSGQWVNTEAFF.

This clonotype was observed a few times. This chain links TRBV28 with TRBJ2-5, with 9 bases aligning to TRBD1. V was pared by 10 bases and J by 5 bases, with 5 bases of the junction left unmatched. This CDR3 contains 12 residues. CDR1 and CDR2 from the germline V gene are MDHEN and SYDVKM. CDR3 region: CATGQGHETQYF. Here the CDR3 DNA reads TGTGCCACAGGACAGGGGCATGAGACCCAGTACTTC.

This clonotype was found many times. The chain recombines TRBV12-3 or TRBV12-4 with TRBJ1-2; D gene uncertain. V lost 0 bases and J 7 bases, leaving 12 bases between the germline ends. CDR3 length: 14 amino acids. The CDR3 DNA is TGTGCCAGCAGTTTAGCATGGAGGAGGTCTGGCTACACCTTC. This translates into CASSLAWRRSGYTF.

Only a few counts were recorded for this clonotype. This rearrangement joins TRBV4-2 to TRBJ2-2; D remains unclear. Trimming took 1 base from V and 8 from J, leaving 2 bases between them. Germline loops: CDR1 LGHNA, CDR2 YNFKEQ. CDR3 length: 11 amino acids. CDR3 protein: CASSQVGELFF. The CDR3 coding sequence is TGTGCCAGCAGCCAAGTGGGGGAGCTGTTTTTT.

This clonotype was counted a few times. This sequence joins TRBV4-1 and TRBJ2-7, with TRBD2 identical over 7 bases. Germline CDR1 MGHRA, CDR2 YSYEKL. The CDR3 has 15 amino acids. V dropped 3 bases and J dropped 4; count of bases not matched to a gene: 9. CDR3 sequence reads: CASSQKMGGGYEQYV. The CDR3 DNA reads TGCGCCAGCAGCCAGAAGATGGGGGGGGGATACGAGCAGTACGTC.

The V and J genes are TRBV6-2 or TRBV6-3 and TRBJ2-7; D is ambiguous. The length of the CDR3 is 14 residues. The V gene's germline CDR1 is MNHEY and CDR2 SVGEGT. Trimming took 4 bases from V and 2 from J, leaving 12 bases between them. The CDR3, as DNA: TGTGCCAGCAGTTTCGGGCCTTCCCCCTACGAGCAGTACGTC. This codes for CASSFGPSPYEQYV.

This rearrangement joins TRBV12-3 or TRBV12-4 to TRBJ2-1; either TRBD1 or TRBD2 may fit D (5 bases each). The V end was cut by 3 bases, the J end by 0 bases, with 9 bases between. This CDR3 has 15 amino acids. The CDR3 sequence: CASSFRGSSYNEQFF. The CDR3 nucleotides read TGTGCCAGCAGTTTCCGGGGCAGCTCCTACAATGAGCAGTTCTTC.

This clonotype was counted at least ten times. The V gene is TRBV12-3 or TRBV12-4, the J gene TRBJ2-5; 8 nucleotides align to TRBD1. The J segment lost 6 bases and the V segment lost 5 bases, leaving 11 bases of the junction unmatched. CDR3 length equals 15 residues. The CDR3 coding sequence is TGTGCCAGCAGTACTTCCAACGGACAGGGAAAGACCCAGTACTTC. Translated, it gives CASSTSNGQGKTQYF.

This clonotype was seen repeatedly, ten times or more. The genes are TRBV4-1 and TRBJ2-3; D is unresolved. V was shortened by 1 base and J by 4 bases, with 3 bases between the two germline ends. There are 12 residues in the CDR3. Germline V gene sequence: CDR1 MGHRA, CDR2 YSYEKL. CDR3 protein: CASSQGPDTQYF. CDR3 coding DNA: TGCGCCAGCAGCCAAGGTCCAGATACGCAGTATTTT.

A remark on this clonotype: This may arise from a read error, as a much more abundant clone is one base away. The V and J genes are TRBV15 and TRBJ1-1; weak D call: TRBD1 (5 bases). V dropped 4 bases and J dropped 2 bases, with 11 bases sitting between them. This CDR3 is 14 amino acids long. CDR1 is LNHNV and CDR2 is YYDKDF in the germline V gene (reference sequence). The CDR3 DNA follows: TGTGCCACCAGCACCTGGGACCAAAACACTGAAGCTTTCTTT. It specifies CATSTWDQNTEAFF.

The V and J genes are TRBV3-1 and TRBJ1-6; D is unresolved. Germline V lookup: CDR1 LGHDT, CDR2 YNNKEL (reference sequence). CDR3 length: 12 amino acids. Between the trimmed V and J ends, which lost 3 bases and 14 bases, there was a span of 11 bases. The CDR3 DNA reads TGTGCCAGCAGCCAGACGGGAATCTCCCTCCACTTT. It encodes CASSQTGISLHF.

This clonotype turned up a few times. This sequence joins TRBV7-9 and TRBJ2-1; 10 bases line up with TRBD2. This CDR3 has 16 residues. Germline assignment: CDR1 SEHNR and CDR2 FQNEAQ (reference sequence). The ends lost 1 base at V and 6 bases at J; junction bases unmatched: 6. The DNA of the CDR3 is TGTGCCAGCAGCTTAGTCCCAGCGGGGGGGGTCAATGAGCAGTTCTTC. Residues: CASSLVPAGGVNEQFF.

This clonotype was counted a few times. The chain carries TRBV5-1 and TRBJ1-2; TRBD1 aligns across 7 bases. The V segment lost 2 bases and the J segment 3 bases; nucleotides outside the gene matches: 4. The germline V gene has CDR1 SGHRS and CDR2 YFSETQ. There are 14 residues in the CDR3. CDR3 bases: TGCGCCAGCAGCTTTGGGCAGGGGGACTATGGCTACACCTTC. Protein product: CASSFGQGDYGYTF.

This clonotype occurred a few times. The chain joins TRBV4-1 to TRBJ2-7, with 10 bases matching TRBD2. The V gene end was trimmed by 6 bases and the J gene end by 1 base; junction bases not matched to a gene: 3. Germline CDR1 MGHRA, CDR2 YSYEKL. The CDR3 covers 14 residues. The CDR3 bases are TGCGCCAGCAGTCGAGCGGGAGGGTCCTACGAGCAGTACTTC. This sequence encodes CASSRAGGSYEQYF.

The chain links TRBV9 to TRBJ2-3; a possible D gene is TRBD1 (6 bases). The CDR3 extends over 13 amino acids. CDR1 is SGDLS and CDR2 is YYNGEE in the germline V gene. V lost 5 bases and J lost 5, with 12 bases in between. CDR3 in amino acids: CASRPGAGDTQYF. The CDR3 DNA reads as TGTGCCAGCAGGCCAGGGGCGGGAGATACGCAGTATTTT. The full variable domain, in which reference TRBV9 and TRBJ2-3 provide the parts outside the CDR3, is DSGVTQTPKHLITATGQRVTLRCSPRSGDLSVYWYQQSLDQGLQFLIQYYNGEERAKGNILERFSAQQFPDLHSELNLSSLELGDSALYFCASRPGAGDTQYFGPGTRLTVL.

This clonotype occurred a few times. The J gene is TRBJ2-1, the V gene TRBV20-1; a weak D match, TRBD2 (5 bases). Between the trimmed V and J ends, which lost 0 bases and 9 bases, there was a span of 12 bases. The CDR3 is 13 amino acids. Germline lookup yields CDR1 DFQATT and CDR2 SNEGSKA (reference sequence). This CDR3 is CSARDLLEGEQFF. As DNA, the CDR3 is TGCAGTGCTAGAGATCTACTCGAGGGTGAGCAGTTCTTC.

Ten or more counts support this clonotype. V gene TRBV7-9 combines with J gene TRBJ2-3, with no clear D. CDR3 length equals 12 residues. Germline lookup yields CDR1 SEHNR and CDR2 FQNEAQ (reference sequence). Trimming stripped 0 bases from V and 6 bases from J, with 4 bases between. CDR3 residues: CASSLAADTQYF. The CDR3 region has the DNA TGTGCCAGCAGCTTAGCAGCCGATACGCAGTATTTT.

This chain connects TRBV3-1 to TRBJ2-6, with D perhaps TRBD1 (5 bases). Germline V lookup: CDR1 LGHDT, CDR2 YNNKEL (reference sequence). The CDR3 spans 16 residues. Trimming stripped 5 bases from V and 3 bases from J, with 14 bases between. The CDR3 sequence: CASSTSQGVGANVLTF. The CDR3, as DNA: TGTGCCAGCAGCACTTCACAAGGGGTTGGGGCCAACGTCCTGACTTTC. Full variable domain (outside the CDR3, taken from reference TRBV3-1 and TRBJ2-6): DTAVSQTPKYLVTQMGNDKSIKCEQNLGHDTMYWYKQDSKKFLKIMFSYNNKELIINETVPNRFSPKSPDKAHLNLHINSLELGDSAVYFCASSTSQGVGANVLTFGAGSRLTVL.

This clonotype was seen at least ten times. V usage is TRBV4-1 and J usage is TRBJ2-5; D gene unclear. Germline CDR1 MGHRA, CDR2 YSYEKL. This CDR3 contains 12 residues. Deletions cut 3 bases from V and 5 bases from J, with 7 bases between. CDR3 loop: CASSQLGETQYF. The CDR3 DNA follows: TGCGCCAGCAGCCAGCTGGGGGAGACCCAGTACTTC.

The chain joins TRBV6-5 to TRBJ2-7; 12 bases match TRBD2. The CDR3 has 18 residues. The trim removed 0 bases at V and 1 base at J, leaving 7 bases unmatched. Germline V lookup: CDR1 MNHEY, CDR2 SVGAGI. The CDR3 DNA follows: TGTGCCAGCAGTTACTCCAGACTAGCGGGGGCCCCATCCTACGAGCAGTACGTC. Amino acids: CASSYSRLAGAPSYEQYV.

This CDR3 reads CASSEMLGPPNEQFF. CDR3 DNA: TGTGCCAGCAGTGAAATGCTAGGTCCCCCCAATGAGCAGTTCTTC. The chain links TRBV6-1 to TRBJ2-1; D gene ambiguous. Trimming cost V 2 bases and J 6 bases, with 14 bases left between them. This CDR3 contains 15 residues. Looked up from germline, CDR1 is MNHNS and CDR2 is SASEGT.

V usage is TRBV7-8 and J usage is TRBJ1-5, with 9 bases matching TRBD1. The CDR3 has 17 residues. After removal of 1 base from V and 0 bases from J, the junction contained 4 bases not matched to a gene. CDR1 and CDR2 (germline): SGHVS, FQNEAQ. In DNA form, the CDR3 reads TGTGCCAGCAGCTTAGACAGGGGGCCCTATAGCAATCAGCCCCAGCATTTT. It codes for CASSLDRGPYSNQPQHF.

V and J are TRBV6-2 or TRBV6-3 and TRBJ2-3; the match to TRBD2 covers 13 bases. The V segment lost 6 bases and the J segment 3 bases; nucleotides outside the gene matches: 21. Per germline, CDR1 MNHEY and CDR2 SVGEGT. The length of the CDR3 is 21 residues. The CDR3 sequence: CASSQPGTSGKETEDTDTQYF. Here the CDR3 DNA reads TGTGCCAGCAGCCAACCGGGGACTAGCGGGAAAGAAACCGAGGATACAGATACGCAGTATTTT.

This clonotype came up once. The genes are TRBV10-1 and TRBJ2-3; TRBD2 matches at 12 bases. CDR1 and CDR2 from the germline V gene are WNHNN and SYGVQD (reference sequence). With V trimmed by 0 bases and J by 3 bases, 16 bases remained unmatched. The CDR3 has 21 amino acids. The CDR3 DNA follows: TGCGCCAGCAGTGAGTCCCGGCTAGCGGGAGGGCCGAAGGGGCGGACAGATACGCAGTATTTT. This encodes CASSESRLAGGPKGRTDTQYF.